This T cell receptor beta chain derives from a study of blood T cell repertoires in COVID-19. The CDR3 totals 14 residues. Germline V lookup: CDR1 MGHDK, CDR2 SYGVNS. Trimming cost V 3 bases and J 8 bases; bases outside gene matches: 5. Per the authors' pipeline: Amplification with reference gene primers provided the estimates of nucleated cell counts. The data were produced by immunoSEQ multiplex PCR, yet TCRdb's version contains in-frame clones alone and is incomplete. V, J and clone size are those of that table, while D and trimming were read from the DNA. Of 150,000 to 160,000 clones listed, 85% to 90% were seen once; the top ten hold over 12%.

Sequencing used peripheral blood. The rearrangement links TRBV25-1 to TRBJ2-1, with 9 bases that match TRBD1. The receptor's source is a woman in her thirties or forties with acute or convalescent COVID-19. CDR3 DNA: TGTGCCAGCAGTGATTGGGACAGGGTGGATGAGCAGTTCTTC. Translated, it gives CASSDWDRVDEQFF.